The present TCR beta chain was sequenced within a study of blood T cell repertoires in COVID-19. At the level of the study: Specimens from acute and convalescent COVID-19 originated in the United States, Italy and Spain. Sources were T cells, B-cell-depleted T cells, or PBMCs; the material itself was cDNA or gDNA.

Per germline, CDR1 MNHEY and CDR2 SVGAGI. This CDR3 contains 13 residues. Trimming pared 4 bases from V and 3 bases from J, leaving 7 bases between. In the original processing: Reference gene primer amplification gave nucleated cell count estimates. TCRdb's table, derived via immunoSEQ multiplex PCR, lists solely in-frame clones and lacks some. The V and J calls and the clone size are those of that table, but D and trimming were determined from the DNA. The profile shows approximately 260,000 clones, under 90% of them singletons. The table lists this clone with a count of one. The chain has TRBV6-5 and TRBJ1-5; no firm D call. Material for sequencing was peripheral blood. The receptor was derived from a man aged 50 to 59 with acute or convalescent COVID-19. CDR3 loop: CASSFQYNQPQHF. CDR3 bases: TGTGCCAGCAGTTTCCAGTACAATCAGCCCCAGCATTTT.